The entry that follows covers one TCR beta chain sequence. Assay used: immunoSEQ multiplex PCR; TCRdb lists only in-frame clones, some missing. The table records around 50,000 clones, just over 90% of them present only once. This receptor was taken from a middle-aged man with rheumatoid arthritis. Sequencing was carried out using PBMCs.

The CDR3 sequence is CASSQDSTRQPQHF. The CDR3 nucleotides are TGTGCCAGCAGCCAAGATTCAACACGGCAGCCCCAGCATTTT. The chain joins TRBV4-2 to TRBJ1-5, with no clear D. The V end lost 0 bases, the J end lost 7 bases, and 10 bases lay between the germline ends. CDR1 and CDR2 (germline): LGHNA, YNFKEQ. There are 14 residues in the CDR3.